This T cell receptor (beta chain) originates from a study of blood T cells in healthy people across ages. Individuals who donated were healthy Caucasians from Russia aged about 6 to 90. Primers used in a second PCR of roughly 6 to 11 cycles were a sample-barcoded 5' primer and a J-beta primer mix. Each cDNA molecule carried a tag from a template-switch adaptor that contained 12 random nucleotides. Paired-end reads containing CDR3 totaled no fewer than 2.5 million for each sample. TCRdb re-derived calls from the 5' RACE reads in MiXCR, one entry per CDR3 protein. This sample has 700,000 to 950,000 distinct CDR3 sequences, with around 40% found just once. This receptor was taken from a woman aged 60 to 75 in good health. The specimen was blood.

This CDR3 is CSARGLVAAYEQYF. The CDR3, as DNA: TGCAGTGCTAGAGGACTAGTTGCGGCCTACGAGCAGTACTTC. The V and J genes are TRBV20-1 and TRBJ2-4; possible D gene TRBD2, 6 bases. The DNA end lines up better with TRBJ2-7; the J call may be wrong. Germline V gene data show CDR1 as DFQATT and CDR2 as SNEGSKA (reference sequence). This CDR3 region has 14 residues.